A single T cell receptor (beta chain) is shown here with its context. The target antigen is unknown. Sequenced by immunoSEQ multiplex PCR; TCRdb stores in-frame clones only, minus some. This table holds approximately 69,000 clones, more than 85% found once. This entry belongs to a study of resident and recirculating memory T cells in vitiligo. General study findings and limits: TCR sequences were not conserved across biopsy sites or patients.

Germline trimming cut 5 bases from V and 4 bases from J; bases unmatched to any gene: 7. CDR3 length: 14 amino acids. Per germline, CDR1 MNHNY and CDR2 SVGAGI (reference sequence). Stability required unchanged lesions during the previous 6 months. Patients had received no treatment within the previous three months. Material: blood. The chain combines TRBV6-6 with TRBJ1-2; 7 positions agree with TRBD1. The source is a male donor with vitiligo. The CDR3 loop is CASSETDRVYGYTF. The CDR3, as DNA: TGTGCCAGCAGTGAGACCGACAGGGTCTATGGCTACACCTTC.